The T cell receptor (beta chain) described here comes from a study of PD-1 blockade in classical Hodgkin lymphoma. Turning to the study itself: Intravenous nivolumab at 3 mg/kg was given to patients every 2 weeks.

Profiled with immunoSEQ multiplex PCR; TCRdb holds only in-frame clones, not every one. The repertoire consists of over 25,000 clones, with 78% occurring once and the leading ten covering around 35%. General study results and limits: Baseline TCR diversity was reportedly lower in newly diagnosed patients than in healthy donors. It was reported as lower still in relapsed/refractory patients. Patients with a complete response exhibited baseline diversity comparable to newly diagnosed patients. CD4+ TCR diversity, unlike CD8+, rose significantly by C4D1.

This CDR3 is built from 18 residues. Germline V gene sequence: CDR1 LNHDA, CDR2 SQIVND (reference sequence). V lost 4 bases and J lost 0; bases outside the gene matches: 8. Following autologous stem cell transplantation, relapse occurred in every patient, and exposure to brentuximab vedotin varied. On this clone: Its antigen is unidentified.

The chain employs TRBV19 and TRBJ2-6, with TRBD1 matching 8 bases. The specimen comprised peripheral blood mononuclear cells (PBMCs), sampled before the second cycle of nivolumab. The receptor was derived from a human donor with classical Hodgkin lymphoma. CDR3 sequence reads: CASSSRQGTISGANVLTF. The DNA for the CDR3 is TGTGCCAGTAGTAGCCGACAGGGGACCATCTCTGGGGCCAACGTCCTGACTTTC.